This T cell receptor beta chain emerged from a study of T cells in Graves' hyperthyroidism and ophthalmopathy (dated by TCRdb to the late 2010s). General notes on the study: Peripheral blood was sampled at the time of initial diagnosis, prior to any treatment. TCR V-J signatures able to tell the groups apart were searched for in a discovery cohort of approximately 95 patients, of whom more than 40 had Graves' ophthalmopathy and under 65 had stable Graves' hyperthyroidism. Prospective prediction of ophthalmopathy was tested in an independent validation cohort consisting of roughly 20 hyperthyroidism patients and approximately 16 patients who later progressed to ophthalmopathy. The roughly 94 discovery patients were randomly split 7:3 into training and test sets. The study also compared thyroid tissue and blood T-cell repertoires from about six Graves' hyperthyroidism patients. Following sampling, methimazole starting at 30 mg daily was given to hyperthyroidism patients, and high-dose intravenous methylprednisolone was given to ophthalmopathy patients. The paper reports TCR Vbeta CDR3 sequencing of over 130 peripheral blood samples: 40 or so ophthalmopathy, fewer than 80 hyperthyroidism and 17 progressor patients.

Comment on this clonotype: It lacks a known antigen. The sample holds no much larger clone one base away, and base qualities are not on file.

The paper's findings and limits, for the study overall: Blood samples also contained most of the expanded thyroid clonotypes (frequency above 0.001), which suggests that blood repertoires may reflect thyroid immune responses. Ophthalmopathy was separated from stable hyperthyroidism by a 13 V-J signature model, with approximately 85% sensitivity and roughly 84% specificity obtained in cross-validation and 80%/75% obtained in testing. In validation, the model predicted progression to ophthalmopathy with over 60% sensitivity and over 72% specificity, a median of roughly seven months before onset. No statistical method was used to set the sample size in advance, and investigators knew the group allocation.

Stable Graves' hyperthyroidism was defined as no progression to ophthalmopathy during 18 months of follow-up. Hyperthyroidism patients were newly diagnosed, with disease duration under 2 months, and aged 18 to 65 years. Any patient with an uncontrolled infection, another autoimmune disease, pregnancy or lactation was excluded. Diagnoses relied on clinical symptoms, serum thyroxine and TRAb, thyroid ultrasound and orbital computed tomography. PBMCs were isolated from about 9.2 ml of fresh peripheral blood by Ficoll-Paque density gradient centrifugation. Total RNA was extracted using Trizol reagent, and RNA quality was assessed on an Agilent 2100 Bioanalyzer. The CDR3 holds 15 amino acids from the cysteine to the phenylalanine. The kept DNA is CDR3 alone, 45 bases in frame from the first base. Trimming removed 4 bases from V and 0 bases from J, leaving 11 bases between the germline ends. Based on the germline V gene, the CDR1 and CDR2 sequences are SGHRS and YFSETQ.

Amplification of TCR beta CDR3 regions was carried out from RNA transcripts. A first-round RT-PCR of the TCR CDR3 used the HTBI primer set with the Qiagen OneStep RT-PCR kit. A second multiplex PCR round built the libraries, followed by size selection and purification. The libraries were sequenced on an Illumina HiSeq2000 using paired-end 100 bp reads. As for the authors' bioinformatics: SOAPnuke was used to process the raw data, with reads discarded if the reads contained adapters or uncalled bases, had a mean Phred below 15, or lacked an exact constant-primer or identifier match. COPE v1.2.5 was used to merge the high-quality paired reads, and each unique nucleotide sequence was defined as a clonotype. MiTCR v1.1 was used to align clonotypes to the IMGT TRBV, TRBD and TRBJ reference segments. Only V-J combinations with frequency above 0.0001, covering 99% to 99.2% of repertoires, were analysed. The TCS score was defined as F50 (clonal expansion) divided by E x V (chaos), with BLOSUM62-based TCRdist calculated between CDR3 peptides within each V-J. Welch's t-statistics and random forest reduced around 550 V-J features to fewer than 15, which were used in a naive Bayes classifier (R e1071). TCRdb reprocessed the public reads (quality trimming at Q25 with fastp, clone calling with MiXCR) and kept in-frame beta chains. Duplicate CDR3 protein sequences are folded into a single record with the most common DNA and genes. The V and J calls, along with clone size, are taken from TCRdb and not from the paper's own processing. This sample holds over 450,000 distinct CDR3 sequences; roughly 14% were observed only once. Around a sixth of the sample is taken by the ten largest.

The TCR sequence derives from a woman under 30 with Graves' hyperthyroidism. The specimen sequenced was blood. The rearrangement joined TRBV5-1 to TRBJ1-3; a tentative D match to TRBD1 spans 5 bases. The nucleotide sequence reads as follows: TGCGCCAGCAGCACGGACACAAACTCTGGAAACACCATATATTTT. It specifies CASSTDTNSGNTIYF.